This T cell receptor (beta chain) came from a study of beta chain features in type 1 diabetes. Across the whole study: In all, about 100,000,000 sorted cells from all samples were analyzed.

Germline values: CDR1 MGHDK, CDR2 SYGVNS. There are 16 residues in the CDR3. Losses at the gene ends were 4 bases for V and 5 bases for J; bases not matched to a gene: 8. Points from the study as a whole: A closer apparent resemblance between naive, central memory and Treg TCRB repertoires was seen in patients than in healthy donors. TCRB CDR3s from Type 1 diabetes patients were moderately but significantly shorter in all four CD4+ subsets.

There was one heparinised blood draw per donor, averaging approximately 120 mL. This clone was recorded at least ten times. Its antigen is unknown. TCRB transcripts that were expressed got sequenced, as all of the isolated RNA had been reverse transcribed. Data came from immunoSEQ multiplex PCR; TCRdb stores just in-frame clones and leaves some out. In the table there are under 200,000 clones, around 8% of which are singletons. The specimen sequenced was central memory CD4+ T cells from blood. The genes are TRBV25-1 and TRBJ2-1, with 10 bases that match TRBD2. The receptor was derived from a man aged 18 to 30 in good health. The chain's CDR3 is CASSGEAGGPHNEQFF. Written as DNA, the CDR3 is TGTGCCAGCAGTGGGGAAGCGGGAGGGCCGCACAATGAGCAGTTCTTC.